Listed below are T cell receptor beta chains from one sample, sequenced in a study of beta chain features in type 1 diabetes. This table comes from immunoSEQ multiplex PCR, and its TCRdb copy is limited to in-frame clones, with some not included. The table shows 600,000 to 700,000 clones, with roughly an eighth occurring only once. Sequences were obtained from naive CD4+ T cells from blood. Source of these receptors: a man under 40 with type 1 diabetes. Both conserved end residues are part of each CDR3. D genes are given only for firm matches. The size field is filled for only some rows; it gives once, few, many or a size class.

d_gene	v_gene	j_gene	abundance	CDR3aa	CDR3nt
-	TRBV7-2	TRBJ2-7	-	CASSLGGGRGREQYF	TGTGCCAGCAGCTTAGGGGGAGGAAGGGGCCGCGAGCAGTACTTC
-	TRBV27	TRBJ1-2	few	CASSPLRPNYGYTF	TGTGCCAGCAGTCCTCTACGGCCTAACTATGGCTACACCTTC
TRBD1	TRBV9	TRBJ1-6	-	CASSVGSEGGFGSPLHF	TGTGCCAGCAGCGTAGGATCTGAAGGGGGCTTTGGTTCACCCCTCCACTTT
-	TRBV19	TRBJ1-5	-	CASSIAGGEGEQPQHF	TGTGCCAGTAGTATAGCTGGCGGGGAGGGGGAGCAGCCCCAGCATTTT
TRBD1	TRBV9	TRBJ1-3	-	CASSVGDRNSGNTIYF	TGTGCCAGCAGCGTAGGGGACAGGAACTCTGGAAACACCATATATTTT
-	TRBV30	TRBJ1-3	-	CACQTQGNTIYF	TGTGCCTGTCAGACCCAGGGAAACACCATATATTTT
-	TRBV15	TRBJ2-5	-	CATSRDTSAGQETQYF	TGTGCCACCAGCAGAGATACCTCAGCGGGTCAAGAGACCCAGTACTTC
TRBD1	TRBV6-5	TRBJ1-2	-	CASSPQGAGGYTF	TGTGCCAGCAGTCCTCAGGGGGCTGGAGGCTACACCTTC
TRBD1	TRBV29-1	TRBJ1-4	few	CSASGTGNEKLFF	TGCAGCGCTTCCGGGACAGGGAACGAAAAACTGTTTTTT
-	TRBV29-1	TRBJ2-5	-	CSVEDFLGALAGWYGQETQYF	TGCAGCGTTGAAGATTTTCTGGGGGCGTTGGCTGGGTGGTATGGTCAAGAGACCCAGTACTTC
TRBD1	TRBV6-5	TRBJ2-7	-	CASAETGGRGEQYF	TGTGCCAGCGCTGAAACAGGGGGCCGGGGAGAGCAGTACTTC
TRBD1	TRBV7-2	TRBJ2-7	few	CASSLAGDRNYYEQYF	TGTGCCAGCAGCTTAGCTGGGGACAGGAACTACTACGAGCAGTACTTC
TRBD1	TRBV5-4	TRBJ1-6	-	CASSSALGTENSPLHF	TGTGCCAGCAGCTCTGCTTTGGGGACAGAGAATTCACCCCTCCACTTT
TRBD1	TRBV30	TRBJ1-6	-	CAWSPRQGDRGNSPLHF	TGTGCCTGGAGTCCTAGACAGGGTGACAGGGGAAATTCACCCCTCCACTTT
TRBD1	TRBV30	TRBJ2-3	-	CAWSVEDRGRDTQYF	TGTGCCTGGTCAGTAGAGGACAGGGGACGAGATACGCAGTATTTT
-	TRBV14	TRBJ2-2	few	CATARGNTGELFF	TGTGCCACTGCCAGGGGGAACACCGGGGAGCTGTTTTTT
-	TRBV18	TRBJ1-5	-	CASSPNGVGQPQHF	TGTGCCAGCTCACCAAATGGGGTCGGGCAGCCCCAGCATTTT
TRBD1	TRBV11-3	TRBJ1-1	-	CASSFDRDTEAFF	TGTGCCAGCAGCTTCGACAGGGACACTGAAGCTTTCTTT
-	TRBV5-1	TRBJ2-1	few	CASSVPGNEQFF	TGCGCCAGCAGCGTCCCAGGGAATGAGCAGTTCTTC
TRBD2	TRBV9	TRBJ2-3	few	CASSVGTSRTDTQYF	TGTGCCAGCAGCGTAGGGACTAGCCGCACAGATACGCAGTATTTT
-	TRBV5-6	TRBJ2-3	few	CASSSAGGADTQYF	TGTGCCAGCAGCTCTGCAGGGGGGGCAGATACGCAGTATTTT
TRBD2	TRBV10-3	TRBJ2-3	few	CAISVAGDTDTQYF	TGTGCCATCAGTGTAGCGGGGGATACAGATACGCAGTATTTT